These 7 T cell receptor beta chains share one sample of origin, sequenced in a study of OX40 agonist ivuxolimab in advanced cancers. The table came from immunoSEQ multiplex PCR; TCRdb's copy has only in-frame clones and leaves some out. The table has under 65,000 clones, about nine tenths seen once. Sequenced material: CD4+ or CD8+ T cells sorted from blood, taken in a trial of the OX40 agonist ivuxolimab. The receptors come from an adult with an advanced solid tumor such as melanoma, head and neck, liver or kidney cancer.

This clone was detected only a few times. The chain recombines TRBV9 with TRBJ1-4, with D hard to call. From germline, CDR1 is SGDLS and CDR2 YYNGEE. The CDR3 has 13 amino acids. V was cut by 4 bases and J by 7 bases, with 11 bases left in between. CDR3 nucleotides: TGTGCCAGCAGCCCCCGAGGTGGTGAAAAACTGTTTTTT. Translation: CASSPRGGEKLFF. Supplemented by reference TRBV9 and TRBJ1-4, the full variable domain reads DSGVTQTPKHLITATGQRVTLRCSPRSGDLSVYWYQQSLDQGLQFLIQYYNGEERAKGNILERFSAQQFPDLHSELNLSSLELGDSALYFCASSPRGGEKLFFGSGTQLSVL.

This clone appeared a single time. The CDR3 coding sequence is TGCGCCAGCAGCCCGGGGGACCCCGGGGAGCTGTTTTTT. Amino acid sequence: CASSPGDPGELFF. The rearrangement uses TRBV5-1 and TRBJ2-2; D perhaps matches TRBD2 (6 bases). The V and J ends lost 4 bases and 6 bases respectively, with 10 bases between them. Germline assignment: CDR1 SGHRS and CDR2 YFSETQ. The CDR3 covers 13 residues.

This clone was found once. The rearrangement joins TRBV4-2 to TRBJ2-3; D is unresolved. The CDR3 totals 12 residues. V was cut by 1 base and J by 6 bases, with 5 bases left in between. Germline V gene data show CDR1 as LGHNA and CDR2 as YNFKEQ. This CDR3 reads CASSQGPDTQYF. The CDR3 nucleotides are TGTGCCAGCAGCCAAGGTCCCGATACGCAGTATTTT.

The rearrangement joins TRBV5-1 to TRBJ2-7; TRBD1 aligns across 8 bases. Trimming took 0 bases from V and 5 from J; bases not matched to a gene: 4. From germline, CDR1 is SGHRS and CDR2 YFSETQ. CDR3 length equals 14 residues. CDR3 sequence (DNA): TGCGCCAGCAGCTTGGGACAGGGGCTGGACGAGCAGTACTTC. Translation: CASSLGQGLDEQYF.

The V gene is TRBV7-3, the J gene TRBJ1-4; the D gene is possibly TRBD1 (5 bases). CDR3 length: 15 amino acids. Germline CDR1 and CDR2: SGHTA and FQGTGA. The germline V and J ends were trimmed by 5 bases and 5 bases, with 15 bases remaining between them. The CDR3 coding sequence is TGTGCCAGCAGCCCGAGGGACGAGGAAAATGAAAAACTGTTTTTT. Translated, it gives CASSPRDEENEKLFF.

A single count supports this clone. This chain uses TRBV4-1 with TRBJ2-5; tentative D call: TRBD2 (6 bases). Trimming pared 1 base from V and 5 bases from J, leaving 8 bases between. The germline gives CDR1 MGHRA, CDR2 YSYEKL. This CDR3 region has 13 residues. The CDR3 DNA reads TGCGCCAGCAGCCAAGTTCTAGCGGAGACCCAGTACTTC. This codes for CASSQVLAETQYF.

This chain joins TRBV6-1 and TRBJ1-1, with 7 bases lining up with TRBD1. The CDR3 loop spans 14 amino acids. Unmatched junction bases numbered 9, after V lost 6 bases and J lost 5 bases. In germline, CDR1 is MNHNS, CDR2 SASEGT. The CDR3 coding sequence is TGTGCCAGCAGCCGAGGGCAGGGGGGGACTGAAGCTTTCTTT. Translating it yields CASSRGQGGTEAFF.